These T cell receptor beta chains were read from a single sample in a study of shared clonotypes between healthy human individuals. The assay was immunoSEQ multiplex PCR, and TCRdb's table has in-frame clones only and misses some. The sample shows millions of clones, just over 90% of them seen only once. Sequencing used naive CD4+ T cells sorted from blood. These receptors were obtained from a man between 18 and 29 years old in good health. The CDR3 runs from the conserved cysteine through the conserved F or W. The order of the fields is J gene, D gene, V gene, clone size, CDR3 length, CDR3 DNA, CDR3 protein. D genes are given only for firm matches. Size is omitted from some rows. Given values are once, few, many or a class for expanded clones.

j_call: TRBJ2-2
d_call: TRBD1
v_call: TRBV6-4
clone_size: .
cdr3_length: 14
cdr3_nt: TGTGCCAGCAGGGAAGACAGGGTGACCGGGGAGCTGTTTTTT
cdr3_aa: CASREDRVTGELFF

j_call: TRBJ1-1
d_call: .
v_call: TRBV4-1
clone_size: few
cdr3_length: 16
cdr3_nt: TGCGCCAGCAGCCAAGTGAGGTTACACTCGAACACTGAAGCTTTCTTT
cdr3_aa: CASSQVRLHSNTEAFF

j_call: TRBJ2-1
d_call: TRBD2
v_call: TRBV6-6
clone_size: .
cdr3_length: 16
cdr3_nt: TGTGCCAGCAGTTACTCGACAGCGGGAGGGTTCAATGAGCAGTTCTTC
cdr3_aa: CASSYSTAGGFNEQFF

j_call: TRBJ2-7
d_call: .
v_call: TRBV7-2
clone_size: once
cdr3_length: 12
cdr3_nt: TGTGCCAGCAGCCCTTCCATGGGGGAGCAGTACTTC
cdr3_aa: CASSPSMGEQYF

j_call: TRBJ2-1
d_call: TRBD1
v_call: TRBV28
clone_size: .
cdr3_length: 16
cdr3_nt: TGTGCCAGCAGTTTATATTGGACAGGGAACGTATTTCAACTGTTCTTC
cdr3_aa: CASSLYWTGNVFQLFF

j_call: TRBJ1-4
d_call: TRBD1
v_call: TRBV5-6
clone_size: .
cdr3_length: 15
cdr3_nt: TGTGCCAGCAGCATCTACAGGGGTGGGAATGAAAAACTGTTTTTT
cdr3_aa: CASSIYRGGNEKLFF

j_call: TRBJ2-4
d_call: .
v_call: TRBV5-5
clone_size: .
cdr3_length: 13
cdr3_nt: TGTGCCAGCAGTTTGGGACGGCAAAACATTCAGTACTTC
cdr3_aa: CASSLGRQNIQYF

j_call: TRBJ1-4
d_call: .
v_call: TRBV18
clone_size: .
cdr3_length: 14
cdr3_nt: TGTGCCAGCTCTGCCGGGACAACTAATGAAAAACTGTTTTTT
cdr3_aa: CASSAGTTNEKLFF

j_call: TRBJ1-5
d_call: .
v_call: TRBV7-2
clone_size: .
cdr3_length: 15
cdr3_nt: TGTGCCAGCAGCTTAGTAGGACTGGGGAATCAGCCCCAGCATTTT
cdr3_aa: CASSLVGLGNQPQHF

j_call: TRBJ2-4
d_call: TRBD2
v_call: TRBV2
clone_size: .
cdr3_length: 17
cdr3_nt: TGTGCCAGCAGTGATCTCGCGGGGGGGCTGAGCAAAAACATTCAGTACTTC
cdr3_aa: CASSDLAGGLSKNIQYF

j_call: TRBJ2-3
d_call: .
v_call: TRBV6-1
clone_size: .
cdr3_length: 12
cdr3_nt: TGTGCCAGCAGCCCGGAGACGGATACGCAGTATTTT
cdr3_aa: CASSPETDTQYF

j_call: TRBJ1-6
d_call: .
v_call: TRBV5-1
clone_size: .
cdr3_length: 13
cdr3_nt: TGCGCCAGCAGCTTGTCCTCCTATTCACCCCTCCACTTT
cdr3_aa: CASSLSSYSPLHF

j_call: TRBJ2-1
d_call: .
v_call: TRBV29-1
clone_size: .
cdr3_length: 13
cdr3_nt: TGCAGCGCCGGGACGGGCTCCTACAATGAGCAGTTCTTC
cdr3_aa: CSAGTGSYNEQFF

j_call: TRBJ2-2
d_call: TRBD2
v_call: TRBV4-1
clone_size: .
cdr3_length: 15
cdr3_nt: TGCGCCAGCAGCCAAGGCGGGAGAAACACCGGGGAGCTGTTTTTT
cdr3_aa: CASSQGGRNTGELFF

j_call: TRBJ1-2
d_call: .
v_call: TRBV23-1
clone_size: .
cdr3_length: 14
cdr3_nt: TGCGCCAGCAGTCAATCTGCCAGGGTTAGTGGCTACACCTTC
cdr3_aa: CASSQSARVSGYTF

j_call: TRBJ2-1
d_call: TRBD2
v_call: TRBV6-1
clone_size: .
cdr3_length: 14
cdr3_nt: TGTGCCAGCAGCGTAGCGGGGGGGTACAATGAGCAGTTCTTC
cdr3_aa: CASSVAGGYNEQFF

j_call: TRBJ1-1
d_call: .
v_call: TRBV21-1
clone_size: .
cdr3_length: 14
cdr3_nt: TGTGCCAGCAGCCGCCTTAGCAGGAACACTGAAGCTTTCTTT
cdr3_aa: CASSRLSRNTEAFF

j_call: TRBJ1-6
d_call: .
v_call: TRBV10-3
clone_size: .
cdr3_length: 13
cdr3_nt: TGTGCCATCAGTGACAGTCTAAATTCACCCCTCCACTTT
cdr3_aa: CAISDSLNSPLHF

j_call: TRBJ2-1
d_call: TRBD2
v_call: TRBV2
clone_size: .
cdr3_length: 14
cdr3_nt: TGTGCCAGCATAAGCGGGGGGAAGGGCAATGAGCAGTTCTTC
cdr3_aa: CASISGGKGNEQFF

j_call: TRBJ2-3
d_call: TRBD2
v_call: TRBV27
clone_size: once
cdr3_length: 18
cdr3_nt: TGTGCCAGCAGTACAAATAGGGGACTAGCGAGTAGCACAGATACGCAGTATTTT
cdr3_aa: CASSTNRGLASSTDTQYF